The rows below give T cell receptor beta chains drawn from one sample of a study of CD8 T cells in Susac syndrome. TCRdb ran MiXCR on the immunoSEQ multiplex PCR reads and lists one entry per CDR3 protein. The sample shows 110,000 or so distinct CDR3 sequences, about 93% of them seen only once. Material for sequencing was CD4+ T cells from PBMCs. The receptors were sampled from a human donor in good health. The CDR3 runs from the conserved cysteine through the conserved F or W. Fields, in order: J gene, D gene, clone size, V gene, CDR3 DNA, CDR3 protein. D genes are given only for firm matches. Only some rows state a clone size, as once, few, many or a class for expanded clones.

TRBJ1-1,.,.,TRBV20-1,TGCAGTGCCTCCGATAGGCTGACAGCGAACACTGAAGCTTTCTTT,CSASDRLTANTEAFF
TRBJ2-7,TRBD2,.,TRBV20-1,TGCAGTGCTAGAGTCGGAGCGGCGGGGGGGGACGAGCAGTACTTC,CSARVGAAGGDEQYF
TRBJ2-2,.,.,TRBV29-1,TGCAGCGTTTACGCAGGGGTCCCTAACACCGGGGAGCTGTTTTTT,CSVYAGVPNTGELFF
TRBJ1-2,.,.,TRBV7-2,TGTGCCAGCAGCTATCCAGGAACTTATGGCTACACCTTC,CASSYPGTYGYTF
TRBJ1-3,.,.,TRBV7-9,TGTGCCAGCAGCAAAATAGACTCTGGAAACACCATATATTTT,CASSKIDSGNTIYF
TRBJ2-1,.,.,TRBV5-4,TGTGCCAGCAGCTTCGTATTTGGCGGGACGGATGAGCAGTTCTTC,CASSFVFGGTDEQFF
TRBJ2-5,.,once,TRBV4-1,TGCGCCAGCAGCCAAGACAGAGGGGTTCTGGAGACCCAGTACTTC,CASSQDRGVLETQYF
TRBJ2-7,TRBD2,.,TRBV11-1,TGTGCCAGCAGCTTAATTCCCGGGCTAGCGGGAGTTCACGAGCAGTACTTC,CASSLIPGLAGVHEQYF
TRBJ2-1,TRBD1,.,TRBV28,TGTGCCACCGATGGACAGGGACAGGCCAGCAATGAGCAGTTCTTC,CATDGQGQASNEQFF
TRBJ2-7,.,.,TRBV5-1,TGTGCCAGCAGCTCTGGACAGACCTACGAGCAGTACTTC,CASSSGQTYEQYF
TRBJ1-1,.,.,TRBV19,TGTGCCAGTAGTATAGACGGGAACACTGAAGCTTTCTTT,CASSIDGNTEAFF
TRBJ1-2,.,.,TRBV20-1,TGCAGTGCGACCCAGGACACGTCCTATGGCTACACCTTC,CSATQDTSYGYTF
TRBJ2-3,.,.,TRBV7-3,TGTGCCAGCAGCTTCGACGGATCCACAGATACGCAGTATTTT,CASSFDGSTDTQYF
TRBJ2-5,.,.,TRBV29-1,TGCAGCGTTGAGAGGGGAGGGGGGTTACGAGAGACCCAGTACTTC,CSVERGGGLRETQYF
TRBJ1-2,TRBD1,.,TRBV20-1,TGCAGTGCTAGGATGGGACAGGGGGATGGCTACACCTTC,CSARMGQGDGYTF
TRBJ2-3,.,.,TRBV27,TGTGCCAGCATATCAGGGGGGTTAAACACAGATACGCAGTATTTT,CASISGGLNTDTQYF
TRBJ1-1,TRBD1,.,TRBV7-2,TGTGCCAGCAGCCCTGGAGGCCGACAGGGAAGAGCTGAAGCTTTCTTT,CASSPGGRQGRAEAFF
TRBJ2-5,TRBD1,.,TRBV20-1,TGCAGTGCTAGAGCGGGGACAGGGGGAAAAGAGACCCAGTACTTC,CSARAGTGGKETQYF
TRBJ1-5,TRBD1,once,TRBV6-6,TGTGCCAGCAGTTACGGCCAGGGGGACTATCAGCCCCAGCATTTT,CASSYGQGDYQPQHF
TRBJ2-7,.,.,TRBV6-5,TGTGCCAGCAGTTCTTTGGGGACGGGGGCGATCTCCTACGAGCAGTACTTC,CASSSLGTGAISYEQYF
TRBJ1-1,.,.,TRBV29-1,TGCAGCACACACAGTGGGAGCACTGAAGCTTTCTTT,CSTHSGSTEAFF
TRBJ1-2,.,.,TRBV18,TGTGCCAGCTCACCACAGGGGACGGGCGGCTACACCTTC,CASSPQGTGGYTF
TRBJ2-5,TRBD1,.,TRBV19,TGTGCCAGTAGTGGATACCGGGACAGCAGCCGGGAGACCCAGTACTTC,CASSGYRDSSRETQYF
TRBJ2-5,.,.,TRBV6-2/TRBV6-3,TGTGCCAGCAGTTATCGGACGGAGACCCAGTACTTC,CASSYRTETQYF
TRBJ2-3,TRBD2,.,TRBV5-1,TGCGCCAGCAGCGCCCCGACCGGGACTAGCGCCACAGATACGCAGTATTTT,CASSAPTGTSATDTQYF
TRBJ2-7,TRBD2,.,TRBV5-4,TGTGCCAGCAGCTTGAAGAGGGAGCGGGGGGGCTTCGAGCAGTACTTC,CASSLKRERGGFEQYF
TRBJ2-2,TRBD2,.,TRBV7-2,TGTGCCAGCAGCTTTCCGGGACTAGCGGCCACCGGGGAGCTGTTTTTT,CASSFPGLAATGELFF
TRBJ1-2,.,.,TRBV7-2,TGTGCCAGCAGCTCATCGCGGGATTCCTATGGCTACACCTTC,CASSSSRDSYGYTF
TRBJ1-2,TRBD1,.,TRBV30,TGTGCCTGGAGTGAGGGACAGGGGTCTAACTATGGCTACACCTTC,CAWSEGQGSNYGYTF
TRBJ2-5,.,.,TRBV29-1,TGCAGCGTTGAAGATTTGGGGCAGTACTTC,CSVEDLGQYF
TRBJ2-3,.,.,TRBV7-9,TGTGCCAGCAGTCGCCAGGGAAAATCTAGCACAGATACGCAGTATTTT,CASSRQGKSSTDTQYF
TRBJ2-1,.,once,TRBV14,TGTGCCAGCAGCCAACTGGGATACAATGAGCAGTTCTTC,CASSQLGYNEQFF
TRBJ1-2,.,.,TRBV3-1,TGTGCCAGCAGCCAAGGGACCGGGGTAGACTACGGCTACACCTTC,CASSQGTGVDYGYTF
TRBJ1-1,TRBD1,.,TRBV6-5,TGTGCCAGCAGAGACAGGGGCGATGGCACTGAAGCTTTCTTT,CASRDRGDGTEAFF
TRBJ2-5,.,.,TRBV12-5,TGTGCTAGTGGTTTGGCCGGCCTGAGACGAGCTTACCAAGAGACCCAGTACTTC,CASGLAGLRRAYQETQYF
TRBJ2-2,TRBD2,.,TRBV11-1,TGTGCCAGCAGCTCCCGTGGGGCTAGCGGAAATCCTGGGGACACCGGGGAGCTGTTTTTT,CASSSRGASGNPGDTGELFF
TRBJ2-3,.,.,TRBV5-4,TGTGCCAGCAGCTTGAGGGGAATCACAGATACGCAGTATTTT,CASSLRGITDTQYF
TRBJ2-7,.,.,TRBV6-2/TRBV6-3,TGTGCCAGCAGTAAGACACCGGCAGGGGAAACGAACGAGCAGTACTTC,CASSKTPAGETNEQYF
TRBJ2-7,.,.,TRBV29-1,TGCAGCGCTCTGACAGACACCTACGAGCAGTACTTC,CSALTDTYEQYF
TRBJ1-1,.,once,TRBV20-1,TGCAGTGCTAGTTTAGGCAGCATGAACACTGAAGCTTTCTTT,CSASLGSMNTEAFF
TRBJ2-3,.,.,TRBV7-8,TGTGCCAGCAGCTTAGAAAAGCTTAGCACAGATACGCAGTATTTT,CASSLEKLSTDTQYF